This T cell receptor beta chain was captured in a study of T cells in Graves' hyperthyroidism and ophthalmopathy. Notes on the study in general: Expanded thyroid clonotypes (above 0.001) were mostly also found in blood. Prediction of ophthalmopathy progression came a median around 6.1 months pre-onset.

This clonotype came up many times. Its antigen is currently unknown. The hyperthyroidism was newly diagnosed and had lasted under 2 months; the patients were aged 18 to 65. RNA transcripts served as the template for amplifying TCR beta CDR3 regions. The HTBI primer set was used in a first-round RT-PCR of the TCR CDR3. One entry per CDR3 protein results from TCRdb running MiXCR on the multiplex PCR reads. Among 700,000 or so distinct CDR3 sequences listed, about a sixth were seen once. CDR1 SEHNR and CDR2 FQNEAQ come from the germline V gene (reference sequence). This CDR3 has 14 residues. The ends were cut back, 1 base at V and 1 base at J, with 7 bases in the middle.

The source is a man aged 18-30 years with Graves' hyperthyroidism. Input material: blood. The genes are TRBV7-9 and TRBJ1-2, with D maybe TRBD1 (5 bases). The CDR3 bases are TGTGCCAGCAGCTTAGGCAGGGATAACTATGGCTACACCTTC. Its protein is CASSLGRDNYGYTF.